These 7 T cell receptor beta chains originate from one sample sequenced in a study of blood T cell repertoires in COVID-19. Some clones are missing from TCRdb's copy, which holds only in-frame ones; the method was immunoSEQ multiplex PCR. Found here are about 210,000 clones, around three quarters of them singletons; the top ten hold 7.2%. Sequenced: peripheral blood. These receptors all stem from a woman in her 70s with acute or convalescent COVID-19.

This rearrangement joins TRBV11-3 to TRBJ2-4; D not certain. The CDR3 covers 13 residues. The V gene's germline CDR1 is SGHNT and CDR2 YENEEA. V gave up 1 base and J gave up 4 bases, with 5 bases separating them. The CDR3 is CASSLGRKNIQYF. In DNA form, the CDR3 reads TGTGCCAGCAGCTTAGGCAGGAAAAACATTCAGTACTTC.

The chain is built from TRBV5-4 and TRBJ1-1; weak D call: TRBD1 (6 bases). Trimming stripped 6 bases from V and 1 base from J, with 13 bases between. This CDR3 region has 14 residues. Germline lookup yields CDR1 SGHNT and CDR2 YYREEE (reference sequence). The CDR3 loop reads CASNLQGWNTEAFF. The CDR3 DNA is TGTGCCAGCAACTTACAGGGCTGGAACACTGAAGCTTTCTTT.

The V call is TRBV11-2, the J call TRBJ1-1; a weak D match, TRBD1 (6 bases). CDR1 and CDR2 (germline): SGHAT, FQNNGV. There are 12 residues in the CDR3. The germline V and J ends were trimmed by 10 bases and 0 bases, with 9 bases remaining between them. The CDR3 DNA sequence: TGTGCCACGAACAGGGTGAACACTGAAGCTTTCTTT. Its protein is CATNRVNTEAFF.

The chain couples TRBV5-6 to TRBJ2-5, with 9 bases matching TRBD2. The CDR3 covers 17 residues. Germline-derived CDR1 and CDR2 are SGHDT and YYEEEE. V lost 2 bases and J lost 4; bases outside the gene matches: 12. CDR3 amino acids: CASSLGPKRGVRETQYF. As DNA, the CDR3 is TGTGCCAGCAGCTTAGGACCGAAGCGGGGGGTTAGAGAGACCCAGTACTTC.

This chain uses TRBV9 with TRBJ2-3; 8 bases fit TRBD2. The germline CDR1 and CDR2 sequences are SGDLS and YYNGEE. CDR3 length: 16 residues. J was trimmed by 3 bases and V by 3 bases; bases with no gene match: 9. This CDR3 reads CASSAPGLERTDTQYF. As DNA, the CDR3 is TGTGCCAGCAGCGCTCCGGGACTAGAACGAACAGATACGCAGTATTTT. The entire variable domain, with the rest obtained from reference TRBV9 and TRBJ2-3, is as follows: DSGVTQTPKHLITATGQRVTLRCSPRSGDLSVYWYQQSLDQGLQFLIQYYNGEERAKGNILERFSAQQFPDLHSELNLSSLELGDSALYFCASSAPGLERTDTQYFGPGTRLTVL.

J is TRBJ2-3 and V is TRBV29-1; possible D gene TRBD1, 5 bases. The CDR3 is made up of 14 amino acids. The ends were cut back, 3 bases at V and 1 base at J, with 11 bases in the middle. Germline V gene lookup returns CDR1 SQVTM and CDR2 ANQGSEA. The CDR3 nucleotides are TGCAGCGTTGATGCTGGCAGGGGCACAGATACGCAGTATTTT. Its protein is CSVDAGRGTDTQYF.

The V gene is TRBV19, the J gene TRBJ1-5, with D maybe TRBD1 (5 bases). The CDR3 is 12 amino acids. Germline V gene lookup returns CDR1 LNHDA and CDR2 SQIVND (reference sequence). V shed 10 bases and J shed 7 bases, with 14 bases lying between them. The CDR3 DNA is TGTGCCACAGGAGGGGTATTCCAGCCCCAGCATTTT. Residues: CATGGVFQPQHF. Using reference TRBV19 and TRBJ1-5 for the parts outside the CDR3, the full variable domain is DGGITQSPKYLFRKEGQNVTLSCEQNLNHDAMYWYRQDPGQGLRLIYYSQIVNDFQKGDIAEGYSVSREKKESFPLTVTSAQKNPTAFYLCATGGVFQPQHFGDGTRLSIL.